This T cell receptor (beta chain) was captured in a study of human T cells and chemical hapten exposure. Across the whole study: Patch tests applied 0.01% DPC to the upper back and were scored after 6 days.

General observations from the study: Controls had significantly fewer large CDR3 similarity clusters than were formed by expanded TCRs. Sensitizing with DPC caused no change in TCRs above 1 in 1000 frequency.

This clonotype has only a few counts. Its antigen is not known. TCRdb analysed the RACE reads with MiXCR anew, one entry per CDR3 protein. The table includes around 300,000 distinct CDR3 sequences, around 6.9% detected once. V lost 2 bases and J lost 2, with 11 bases in between. This CDR3 region has 15 residues. The germline CDR1 and CDR2 sequences are MNHNY and SVGAGI (reference sequence). Time point defined: patch test 1, 2 weeks after DPC sensitization. Treatment given: therapeutic diphenylcyclopropenone sensitization with weekly scalp DPC. The receptor's source is a woman aged 18-35 years with alopecia areata. Some clones in this sample may be carry-over from other donors' samples. This specimen consisted of whole blood, obtained in connection with sensitization to the hapten diphenylcyclopropenone (DPC). The chain carries TRBV6-6 and TRBJ2-3, with D perhaps matching TRBD2 (5 bases). DNA of the CDR3: TGTGCCAGCAGTTACGGAGGCCCGGCCACAGATACGCAGTATTTT. Protein: CASSYGGPATDTQYF.